This TCR beta chain appears in the sequencing data of a study of cytotoxic CD8 clonotypes in ibrutinib-treated CLL. Overall study context: Once treatment had gone on for a median of roughly eleven months, range 6 to 36, response samples were drawn.

CDR3 length equals 17 residues. V shed 5 bases and J shed 0 bases, with 14 bases lying between them. Germline V gives CDR1 MNHEY, CDR2 SMNVEV (reference sequence). Sequencing was performed with immunoSEQ multiplex PCR; in TCRdb, only in-frame clones are kept and a portion is missing. The sample lists 150,000 or so clones, 79% seen once, with 9.5% to 15% in the top ten. Cryopreserved PBMCs were the source of approximately 2 micrograms of genomic DNA, which went to TCR beta libraries. This sequence joins TRBV27 and TRBJ2-6; D gene ambiguous. This clonotype was obtained from a human donor with chronic lymphocytic leukemia. The material sequenced was PBMCs, taken after 12 months of ibrutinib treatment. CDR3 region: CASSPPPGYSGANVLTF. The DNA of the CDR3 is TGTGCCAGCAGTCCACCCCCTGGCTACTCTGGGGCCAACGTCCTGACTTTC.